Presented here are 9 T cell receptor beta chains from one specimen sequenced in a study of type 1 regulatory T cells. These receptors' targets are unknown. TCRdb re-derived calls from the reads in MiXCR, one entry per CDR3 protein. Seen here are about 14,000 distinct CDR3 sequences, roughly an eighth observed once, and the top ten hold approximately 15%. Sequenced: cultured T cells, either the whole culture or a sorted T cell fraction (not recorded which). The receptor source for this set is a human donor in good health.

The chain recombines TRBV7-2 with TRBJ2-1; TRBD2 aligns across 10 bases. The J segment lost 9 bases and the V segment lost 5 bases, leaving 1 base of the junction unmatched. The CDR3 runs to 12 residues. Looked up from germline, CDR1 is SGHTA and CDR2 is FQGNSA. This CDR3 is CASSRLAGEQFF. DNA for the CDR3: TGTGCCAGCAGCCGACTAGCGGGTGAGCAGTTCTTC.

This clonotype was seen at least ten times. The gene calls are TRBV12-3 or TRBV12-4 and TRBJ2-5; maybe TRBD2 (5 bases). The CDR3 is 17 amino acids. Between the trimmed V and J ends, which lost 0 bases and 4 bases, there was a span of 18 bases. CDR3 in amino acids: CASSLATQEGSGETQYF. CDR3 bases: TGTGCCAGCAGTTTAGCCACCCAAGAGGGTTCAGGAGAGACCCAGTACTTC.

This clonotype has at least ten counts. The V and J genes are TRBV6-1 and TRBJ2-3; 11 bases line up with TRBD2. The CDR3 is made up of 20 amino acids. The junction had 16 bases not matched to a gene; V was cut back by 5 bases and J by 0 bases. The germline gives CDR1 MNHNS, CDR2 SASEGT. Written as DNA, the CDR3 is TGTGCCAGCAGTCAAATAGCGGGAGGGCCCGGTGGTCTCAGCACAGATACGCAGTATTTT. Translation gives CASSQIAGGPGGLSTDTQYF.

In this sample, this clonotype turned up a few times. The junction shows a germline mismatch at one end, possibly a read error. The chain links TRBV11-1 to TRBJ2-1; TRBD2 matches at 12 bases. The CDR3 covers 16 residues. In germline, CDR1 is SGHAT, CDR2 FQDESV (reference sequence). The CDR3 bases are TGTGCCAGCAGCTTCCACGACAGGGGGCTAGCGGGAGGGCCCCTCTTC. Translated: CASSFHDRGLAGGPLF. The variable domain in full, with the rest retrieved from reference TRBV11-1 and TRBJ2-1, is EAEVAQSPRYKITEKSQAVAFWCDPISGHATLYWYRQILGQGPELLVQFQDESVVDDSQLPKDRFSAERLKGVDSTLKIQPAELGDSAMYLCASSFHDRGLAGGPLFGPGTRLTVL.

This clonotype has a count of ten or more. The chain links TRBV29-1 to TRBJ2-5; possible D gene TRBD2, 5 bases. Germline V lookup: CDR1 SQVTM, CDR2 ANQGSEA. CDR3 length: 13 residues. Trimming stripped 2 bases from V and 4 bases from J, with 11 bases between. DNA of the CDR3: TGCAGCGTTGAATGGTCTAGCAGAGAGACCCAGTACTTC. It translates to CSVEWSSRETQYF. The full variable domain, in which reference TRBV29-1 and TRBJ2-5 provide the parts outside the CDR3, is SAVISQKPSRDICQRGTSLTIQCQVDSQVTMMFWYRQQPGQSLTLIATANQGSEATYESGFVIDKFPISRPNLTFSTLTVSNMSPEDSSIYLCSVEWSSRETQYFGPGTRLLVL.

The chain has TRBV12-3 or TRBV12-4 and TRBJ1-1; TRBD1 agrees at 9 bases. The CDR3 is 13 residues long. After removal of 6 bases from V and 8 bases from J, the junction contained 7 bases not matched to a gene. The CDR3: CASRRTGEGEAFF. CDR3 bases: TGTGCCAGCAGGAGGACAGGGGAAGGAGAAGCTTTCTTT.

This clonotype is labeled as large. V gene TRBV5-1 combines with J gene TRBJ1-2, with D unresolved. The germline CDR1 and CDR2 sequences are SGHRS and YFSETQ. The V end lost 0 bases, the J end lost 6 bases, and 18 bases lay between the germline ends. This CDR3 region has 16 residues. The CDR3 DNA reads TGCGCCAGCAGCTTGGTGGTTTCGGCAGCGTTGGATGGCTACACCTTC. Translation: CASSLVVSAALDGYTF.

This clonotype was detected only a few times. A much larger clone lies one base from this, so it may be a read error. The rearrangement uses TRBV6-1 and TRBJ1-4, with TRBD1 matching 7 bases. CDR3 length equals 15 residues. CDR1 is MNHNS, CDR2 SASEGT, per germline. The CDR3 sequence is CASSQTTGVGEKLLF. CDR3 sequence (DNA): TGTGCCAGCAGTCAGACCACAGGGGTAGGGGAAAAACTGCTTTTT.

The chain links TRBV7-9 to TRBJ2-2, with 8 bases aligning to TRBD1. The CDR3 has 15 residues. V was clipped by 5 bases and J by 2 bases; unmatched bases: 4. Germline-derived CDR1 and CDR2 are SEHNR and FQNEAQ (reference sequence). The CDR3 is CASSLGQGNTGELFF. CDR3 sequence (DNA): TGTGCCAGCAGCCTTGGACAGGGAAACACCGGGGAGCTGTTTTTT.